Listed below are T cell receptor beta chains from one sample, sequenced in a study of T cells in localized non-small cell lung cancer. TCRdb keeps only in-frame clones here, not all; method: immunoSEQ multiplex PCR. The sample has approximately 5,100 clones, 35% to 45% seen once; the top ten hold more than 8%. The sequenced sample was lung tumor tissue, obtained before any cancer treatment. The receptors here all came from a male donor at least 60 years old with stage I squamous cell lung carcinoma. Each CDR3 is given with its conserved first and last residue. D genes are given only for firm matches. Expanded clones are given a class, and other clones once, few, many or no size at all.

TGTGCCAGCAGCCAAGGGACCTTTGGGACCTACGAGCAGTACTTC	CASSQGTFGTYEQYF	TRBJ2-7	TRBV14	NA	few
TGCAGCGTTGCGGCATCAGATAGCAATCAGCCCCAGCATTTT	CSVAASDSNQPQHF	TRBJ1-5	TRBV29-1	NA	NA
TGCGCCAGCAGCCAAGCAGGCCTTATGAACACTGAAGCTTTCTTT	CASSQAGLMNTEAFF	TRBJ1-1	TRBV1	NA	NA
TGTGCCAGCAGCCAACACCTGACAGGGTCTTCACCCCTCCACTTT	CASSQHLTGSSPLHF	TRBJ1-6	TRBV7-2	TRBD1	few
TGTGCCAGCAGTACAGTCCGGGACTCCGAGGGGTTTCTTAATTCACCCCTCCACTTT	CASSTVRDSEGFLNSPLHF	TRBJ1-6	TRBV27	NA	few
TGTGCCTGGGGAACGGGGCTTTCAGAAAAACTGTTTTTT	CAWGTGLSEKLFF	TRBJ1-4	TRBV30	NA	NA
TGTGCCAGCAGCTCACATTCCGACAGGGCCGAGCAGTACTTC	CASSSHSDRAEQYF	TRBJ2-7	TRBV9	TRBD1	few
TGCGCCAGCAGCGAGACAGGTAGATTAAATGAAGCTTTCTTT	CASSETGRLNEAFF	TRBJ1-1	TRBV4-1	NA	NA
TGTGCCAGCAGCCCCCGGACAGGGATAAGGGATGAGCAGTTCTTC	CASSPRTGIRDEQFF	TRBJ2-1	TRBV9	TRBD1	NA
TGTGCCAGCAGTCCCCCGGAGGGGGGGAGATACGAGCAGTACTTC	CASSPPEGGRYEQYF	TRBJ2-7	TRBV6-8	NA	NA
TGTGCCAGCAGCGTAGGAGGTAGCGCAGCCTACGAGCAGTACTTC	CASSVGGSAAYEQYF	TRBJ2-7	TRBV9	NA	medium-sized
TGTGCCAGCAGTGAGGTAGCGGGGGCTGGGCAGTACTTC	CASSEVAGAGQYF	TRBJ2-7	TRBV9	TRBD2	few
TGTGCCAGCAGACCTACAGGGTTGCTTTTTCAGCCCCAGCATTTT	CASRPTGLLFQPQHF	TRBJ1-5	TRBV6-8	NA	NA
TGTGCCATCAGTGGGGGGATTAGCTCCTACGAGCAGTACTTC	CAISGGISSYEQYF	TRBJ2-7	TRBV6-8	NA	few
TGTGCCAGCAGTCCCGACTACGGGGTTCACACCGGGGAGCTGTTTTTT	CASSPDYGVHTGELFF	TRBJ2-2	TRBV6-8	NA	large
TGTGCCAGCAGCTTTTACATAGAGGACACTGAAGCTTTCTTT	CASSFYIEDTEAFF	TRBJ1-1	TRBV11-3	NA	NA
TGTGCTAGTGGTTTGGTAGAGGGCCTCAGCACCATATATTTT	CASGLVEGLSTIYF	TRBJ1-3	TRBV12-5	NA	NA
TGTGCCTGGGACAGCTATGGTGACAATGAGCAGTTCTTC	CAWDSYGDNEQFF	TRBJ2-1	TRBV30	NA	NA
TGTGCCAGCAGCCAAGGGACAGGGTCCGGCTACACCTTC	CASSQGTGSGYTF	TRBJ1-2	TRBV6-8	TRBD1	few
TGTGCCTGGAGTAGGGGTCAGGGCATTAATAATGAAAAACTGTTTTTT	CAWSRGQGINNEKLFF	TRBJ1-4	TRBV30	NA	few
TGTGCCAGTAGTGGGACAGGGGGCGGATCACCCCTCCACTTT	CASSGTGGGSPLHF	TRBJ1-6	TRBV19	TRBD1	NA
TGTGCCAGCAGTTACGCCGGGACAGGGGTCACAGAGACCCAGTACTTC	CASSYAGTGVTETQYF	TRBJ2-5	TRBV11-3	TRBD1	few
TGTGCCAGTAGAGCTGGAGGGGAACTGTTTTTT	CASRAGGELFF	TRBJ1-4	TRBV19	NA	NA
TGTGCCTGGAGTGCCTACTATGCAACCCAAGAGACCCAGTACTTC	CAWSAYYATQETQYF	TRBJ2-5	TRBV30	NA	NA
TGTGCTAGTGGTTTGCGGGCGGGGTTGAACACCGGGGAGCTGTTTTTT	CASGLRAGLNTGELFF	TRBJ2-2	TRBV12-5	NA	NA
TGTGCCAGTATGGGGAGGAACAGGGGGCACTATGGCTACACCTTC	CASMGRNRGHYGYTF	TRBJ1-2	TRBV19	TRBD1	NA
TGTGCCAGCAGCGTGGAAATCTACACTGAAGCTTTCTTT	CASSVEIYTEAFF	TRBJ1-1	TRBV9	NA	few
TGTGCCAGCAGCGTAGATGGCCTCGGCTACACCTTC	CASSVDGLGYTF	TRBJ1-2	TRBV9	NA	few
TGTGCCAGCAGCTTAGGACGGACAGCCAACCCCACCATATATTTT	CASSLGRTANPTIYF	TRBJ1-3	TRBV11-3	NA	medium-sized
TGTGCCAGCAGCGTACGGGGAGATCCCTACAATGAGCAGTTCTTC	CASSVRGDPYNEQFF	TRBJ2-1	TRBV9	NA	NA
TGTGCCACCAGTTCACTTGGAGATACGCAGTATTTT	CATSSLGDTQYF	TRBJ2-3	TRBV27	NA	NA
TGTGCCAGCAGTTCCTCCTTAGCGGGGGGGCCCTCCTACAATGAGCAGTTCTTC	CASSSSLAGGPSYNEQFF	TRBJ2-1	TRBV28	TRBD2	NA
TGTGCCAGTACCCTCGACGAGGCCGGCGGGGCAGATACGCAGTATTTT	CASTLDEAGGADTQYF	TRBJ2-3	TRBV19	NA	NA
TGTGCCAGCAGGGGGGGACAGCCCTCCTACGAGCAGTACTTC	CASRGGQPSYEQYF	TRBJ2-7	TRBV6-8	NA	few
TGTGCCAGCAGTTACTCGAGAGTTGGGGAGCTGTTTTTT	CASSYSRVGELFF	TRBJ2-2	TRBV6-8	NA	NA
TGTGCCAGCAAGTCGCTGGGTAGGGTCAATCAGCCCCAGCATTTT	CASKSLGRVNQPQHF	TRBJ1-5	TRBV28	NA	once
TGTGCCACCAGCAGAGAGGGGACTTTCACAGATACGCAGTATTTT	CATSREGTFTDTQYF	TRBJ2-3	TRBV15	NA	NA
TGTGCCCTAGACCCTACTAGCACAGATACGCAGTATTTT	CALDPTSTDTQYF	TRBJ2-3	TRBV30	NA	NA
TGCGCCAGCAGTCTACCACACCCTCCCGGGGAGCTGTTTTTT	CASSLPHPPGELFF	TRBJ2-2	TRBV23-1	NA	NA
TGCGCCAGCAGTGATGACATCTACTACGAGCAGTACTTC	CASSDDIYYEQYF	TRBJ2-7	TRBV10-1	NA	NA
TGTGCCAGCTCACCGCTTGGGACAGGGGGCTTCACCGGGGAGCTGTTTTTT	CASSPLGTGGFTGELFF	TRBJ2-2	TRBV18	TRBD1	few
TGTGCCAGCAGCGGGACAGTTAACTATGGCTACACCTTC	CASSGTVNYGYTF	TRBJ1-2	TRBV6-8	TRBD1	medium-sized
TGTGCCAGCACCACACAGGGGGCAGGGGCTGAAGCTTTCTTT	CASTTQGAGAEAFF	TRBJ1-1	TRBV9	TRBD1	NA
TGTGCCAGCAGCTTAGGGACTCCAGGGGCTGAAGCTTTCTTT	CASSLGTPGAEAFF	TRBJ1-1	TRBV11-3	NA	NA
TGTGCCAGTAGTTTCCCGGGACTCCAATGGCGTGGCTACACCTTC	CASSFPGLQWRGYTF	TRBJ1-2	TRBV19	NA	NA
TGTGCCAGCAGCCGACCCGGGACTAGCGGGGGCAATGAGCAGTTCTTC	CASSRPGTSGGNEQFF	TRBJ2-1	TRBV7-5	NA	NA
TGTGCCAGCAGTTTCCACGTCGACAGGGGGCGCGGCACCATATATTTT	CASSFHVDRGRGTIYF	TRBJ1-3	TRBV6-8	TRBD1	few
TGCGCCAGCAGCTTCTCCGGGACTAGCGGTTACACAGATACGCAGTATTTT	CASSFSGTSGYTDTQYF	TRBJ2-3	TRBV5-1	TRBD2	NA
TGTGCCAGCAGTGACCACTCGGCCCCCAGCTATGGCTACACCTTC	CASSDHSAPSYGYTF	TRBJ1-2	TRBV25-1	NA	NA
TGTGCCAGCAGTTACGGCCGGGGCCGGGGGTGGACTGAAGCTTTCTTT	CASSYGRGRGWTEAFF	TRBJ1-1	TRBV6-8	NA	NA
TGTGCCAGTAGTATAGATAGCACGGCACTTTCCTACGAGCAGTACTTC	CASSIDSTALSYEQYF	TRBJ2-7	TRBV19	NA	NA
TGTGCCAGCAGCCGGCCCCGGTATTACGAGCAGTACTTC	CASSRPRYYEQYF	TRBJ2-7	TRBV28	NA	once
TGCAGCGTTTCCAGCGGGGCCGGACAGGGGGCAAGTTGGGCTTTCTTT	CSVSSGAGQGASWAFF	TRBJ1-1	TRBV29-1	TRBD1	few
TGTGCCAGTAGTATAGGGACAGGGCAAGAAAAACTGTTTTTT	CASSIGTGQEKLFF	TRBJ1-4	TRBV19	TRBD1	few
TGCGCCAGCAGCTCCCCCTTGGGGGAAAACTATGGCTACACCTTC	CASSSPLGENYGYTF	TRBJ1-2	TRBV5-1	NA	NA
TGTGCCAGCAGATGGGACAGCACCTACGAGCAGTACTTC	CASRWDSTYEQYF	TRBJ2-7	TRBV9	TRBD1	few